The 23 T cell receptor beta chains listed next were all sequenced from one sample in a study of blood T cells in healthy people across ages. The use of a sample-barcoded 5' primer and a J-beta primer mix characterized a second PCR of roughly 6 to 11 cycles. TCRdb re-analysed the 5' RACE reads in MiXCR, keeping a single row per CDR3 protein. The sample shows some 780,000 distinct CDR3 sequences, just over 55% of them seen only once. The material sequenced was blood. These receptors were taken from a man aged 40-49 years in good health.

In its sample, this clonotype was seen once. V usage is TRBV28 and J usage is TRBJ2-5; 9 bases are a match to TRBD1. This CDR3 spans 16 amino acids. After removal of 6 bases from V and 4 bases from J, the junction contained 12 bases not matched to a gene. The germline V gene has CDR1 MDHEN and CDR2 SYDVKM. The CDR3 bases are TGTGCCAGCAGGGGGGAACAGGGGGCCTTGGGAGAGACCCAGTACTTC. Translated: CASRGEQGALGETQYF.

For the CDR3, the DNA is TGTGCCAGCAGTCCGCAGGCTGGGACTAGCGGGATGGGCGGGGAGCTGTTTTTT. Translating it yields CASSPQAGTSGMGGELFF. J is TRBJ2-2 and V is TRBV12-3 or TRBV12-4; 13 nucleotides align to TRBD2. This CDR3 is built from 18 residues. The V segment lost 5 bases and the J segment 7 bases; nucleotides outside the gene matches: 13.

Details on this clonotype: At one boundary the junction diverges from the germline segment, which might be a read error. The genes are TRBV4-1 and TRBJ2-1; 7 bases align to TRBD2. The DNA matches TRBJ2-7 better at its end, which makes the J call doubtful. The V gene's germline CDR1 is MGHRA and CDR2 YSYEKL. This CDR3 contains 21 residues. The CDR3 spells CVSSQVASASGLLSSYNEQYF. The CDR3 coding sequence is TGCGTCAGCAGCCAAGTTGCTTCGGCTAGCGGCCTTTTATCCTCCTACAATGAGCAGTACTTC.

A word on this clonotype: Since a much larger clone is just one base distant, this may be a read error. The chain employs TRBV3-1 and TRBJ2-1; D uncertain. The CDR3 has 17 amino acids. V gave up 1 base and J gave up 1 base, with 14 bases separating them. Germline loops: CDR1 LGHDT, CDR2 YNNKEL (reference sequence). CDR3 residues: CASSQAFKRPSYNEQFF. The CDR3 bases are TGTGCCAGCAGCCAAGCGTTCAAGCGTCCTTCCTACAATGAGCAGTTCTTC.

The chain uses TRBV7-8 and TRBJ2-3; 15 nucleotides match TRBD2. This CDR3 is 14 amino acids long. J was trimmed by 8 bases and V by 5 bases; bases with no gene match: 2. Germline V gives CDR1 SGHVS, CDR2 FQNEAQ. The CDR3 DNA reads TGTGCCAGCAGCGTGGGACTAGCGGGGGGTACGCAGTATTTT. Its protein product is CASSVGLAGGTQYF.

The CDR3, as DNA: TGCAGCGCCGCGACAGTCTCTGGGGCCAACGTCCTGACTTTC. Residues: CSAATVSGANVLTF. This chain connects TRBV29-1 to TRBJ2-6; TRBD1 might be the D (5 bases). Germline CDR1 SQVTM, CDR2 ANQGSEA. CDR3 length: 14 residues. Trimming pared 7 bases from V and 0 bases from J, leaving 10 bases between.

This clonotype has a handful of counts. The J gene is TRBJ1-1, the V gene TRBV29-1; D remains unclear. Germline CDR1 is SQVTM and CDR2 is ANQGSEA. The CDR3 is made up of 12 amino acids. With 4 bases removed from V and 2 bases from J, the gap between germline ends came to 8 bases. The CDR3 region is CSVARDNTEAFF. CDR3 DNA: TGCAGCGTTGCAAGAGATAACACTGAAGCTTTCTTT.

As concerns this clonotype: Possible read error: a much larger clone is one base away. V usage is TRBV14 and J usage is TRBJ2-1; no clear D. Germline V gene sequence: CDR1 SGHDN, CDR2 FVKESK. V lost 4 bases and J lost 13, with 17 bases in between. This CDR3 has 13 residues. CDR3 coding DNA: TGTGCCAGCAGCCCCGAATCCCGAGAGACCCAGTTCTTC. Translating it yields CASSPESRETQFF.

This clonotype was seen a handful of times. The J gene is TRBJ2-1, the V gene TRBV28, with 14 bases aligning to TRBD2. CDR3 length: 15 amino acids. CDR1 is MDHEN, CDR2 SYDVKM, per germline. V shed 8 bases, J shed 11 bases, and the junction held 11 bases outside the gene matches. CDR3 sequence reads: CASHTAGLAGVKQFF. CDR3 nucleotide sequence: TGTGCCAGCCATACCGCGGGACTAGCGGGGGTAAAGCAGTTCTTC. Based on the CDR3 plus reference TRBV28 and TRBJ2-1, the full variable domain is DVKVTQSSRYLVKRTGEKVFLECVQDMDHENMFWYRQDPGLGLRLIYFSYDVKMKEKGDIPEGYSVSREKKERFSLILESASTNQTSMYLCASHTAGLAGVKQFFGPGTRLTVL.

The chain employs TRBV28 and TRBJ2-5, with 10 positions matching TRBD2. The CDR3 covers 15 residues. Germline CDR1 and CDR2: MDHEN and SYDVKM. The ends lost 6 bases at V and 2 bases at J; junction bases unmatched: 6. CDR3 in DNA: TGTGCCAGCAGGGGCCTAGCGGGAGTGCAAGAGACCCAGTACTTC. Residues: CASRGLAGVQETQYF.

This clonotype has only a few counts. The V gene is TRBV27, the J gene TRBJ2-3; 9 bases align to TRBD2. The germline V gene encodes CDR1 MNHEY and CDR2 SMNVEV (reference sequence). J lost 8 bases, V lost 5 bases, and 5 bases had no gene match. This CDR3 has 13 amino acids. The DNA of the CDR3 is TGTGCCAGCAGTAACCCACTAGCGGGTACGCAGTATTTT. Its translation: CASSNPLAGTQYF.

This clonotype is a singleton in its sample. CDR3 sequence: CASTLAGRETQYF. The CDR3 DNA reads TGTGCCAGCACCCTAGCAGGGAGAGAGACCCAGTACTTC. The chain couples TRBV12-3 or TRBV12-4 to TRBJ2-5; D is perhaps TRBD1 or TRBD2 (5 bases each). Trimming pared 7 bases from V and 4 bases from J, leaving 13 bases between. The CDR3 spans 13 residues.

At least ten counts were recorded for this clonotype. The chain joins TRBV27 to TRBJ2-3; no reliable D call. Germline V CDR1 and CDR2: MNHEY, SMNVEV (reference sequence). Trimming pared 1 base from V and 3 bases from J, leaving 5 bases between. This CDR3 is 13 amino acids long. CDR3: CASSLYATDTQYF. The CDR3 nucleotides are TGTGCCAGCAGTTTATATGCAACAGATACGCAGTATTTT.

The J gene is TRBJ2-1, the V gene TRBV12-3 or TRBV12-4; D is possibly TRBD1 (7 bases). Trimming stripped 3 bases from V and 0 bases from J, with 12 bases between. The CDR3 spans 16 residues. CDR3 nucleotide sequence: TGTGCCAGCAGTTTGGGGGGACAGAGCTCCTACAATGAGCAGTTCTTC. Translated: CASSLGGQSSYNEQFF.

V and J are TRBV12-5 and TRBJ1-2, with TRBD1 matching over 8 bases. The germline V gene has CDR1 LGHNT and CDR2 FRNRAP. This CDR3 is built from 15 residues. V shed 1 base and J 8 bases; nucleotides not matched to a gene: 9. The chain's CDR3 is CASGLGTTGAGGYTF. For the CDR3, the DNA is TGTGCTAGTGGTTTGGGCACGACAGGGGCGGGAGGCTACACCTTC.

The CDR3 coding sequence is TGTGCCAGCAGCCCAAGAAGGACAGGGGGGGGAGAGACCCAGTACTTC. It encodes CASSPRRTGGGETQYF. The chain has TRBV5-8 and TRBJ2-5; TRBD1 aligns across 10 bases. The V segment lost 4 bases and the J segment 4 bases; nucleotides outside the gene matches: 10. This CDR3 comprises 16 residues. CDR1 is SGHTS, CDR2 YDEGEE, per germline. Full variable domain (remainder filled in from reference TRBV5-8 and TRBJ2-5): EAGVTQSPTHLIKTRGQQATLRCSPISGHTSVYWYQQALGLGLQFLLWYDEGEERNRGNFPPRFSGRQFPNYSSELNVNALELEDSALYLCASSPRRTGGGETQYFGPGTRLLVL.

The CDR3 coding sequence is TGTGCCAGCAGTAAACCCGGGACAGGGGGATACAATCAGCCCCAGCATTTT. Protein: CASSKPGTGGYNQPQHF. The rearrangement uses TRBV12-3 or TRBV12-4 and TRBJ1-5; 11 nucleotides line up with TRBD1. V lost 5 bases and J lost 3; bases outside the gene matches: 9. The CDR3 loop spans 17 amino acids.

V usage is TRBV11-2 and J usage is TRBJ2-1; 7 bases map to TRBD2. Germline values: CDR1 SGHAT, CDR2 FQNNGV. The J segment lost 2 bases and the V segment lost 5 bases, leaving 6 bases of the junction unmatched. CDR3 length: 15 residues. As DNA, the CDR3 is TGTGCCAGCAGCCCCTGGCTAGCGGCCTACAATGAGCAGTTCTTC. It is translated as CASSPWLAAYNEQFF. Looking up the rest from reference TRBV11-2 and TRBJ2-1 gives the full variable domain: EAGVAQSPRYKIIEKRQSVAFWCNPISGHATLYWYQQILGQGPKLLIQFQNNGVVDDSQLPKDRFSAERLKGVDSTLKIQPAKLEDSAVYLCASSPWLAAYNEQFFGPGTRLTVL.

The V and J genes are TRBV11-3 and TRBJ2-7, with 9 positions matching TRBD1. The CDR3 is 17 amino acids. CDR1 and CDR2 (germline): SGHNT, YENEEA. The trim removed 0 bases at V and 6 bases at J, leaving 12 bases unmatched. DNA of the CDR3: TGTGCCAGCAGCTTAGACAGTTGGGGGACAGGGACGCCCGAGCAGTACTTC. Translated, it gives CASSLDSWGTGTPEQYF.

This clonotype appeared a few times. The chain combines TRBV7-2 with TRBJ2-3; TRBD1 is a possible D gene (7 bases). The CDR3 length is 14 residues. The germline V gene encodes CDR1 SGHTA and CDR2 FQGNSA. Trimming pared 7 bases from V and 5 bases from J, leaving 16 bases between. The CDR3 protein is CASTGTSGGDTQYF. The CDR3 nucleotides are TGTGCCAGCACCGGGACTTCAGGGGGAGATACGCAGTATTTT.

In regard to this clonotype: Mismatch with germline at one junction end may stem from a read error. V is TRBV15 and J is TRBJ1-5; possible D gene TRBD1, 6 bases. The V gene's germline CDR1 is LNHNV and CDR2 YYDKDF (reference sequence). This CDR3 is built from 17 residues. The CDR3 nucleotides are TGTGTCACCAGCAGGGGCCCGACTGGGAATAGCAATCAGCCCCAGCATTTT. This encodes CVTSRGPTGNSNQPQHF. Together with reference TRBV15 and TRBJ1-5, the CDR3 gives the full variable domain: DAMVIQNPRYQVTQFGKPVTLSCSQTLNHNVMYWYQQKSSQAPKLLFHYYDKDFNNEADTPDNFQSRRPNTSFCFLDIRSPGLGDTAMYLCVTSRGPTGNSNQPQHFGDGTRLSIL.

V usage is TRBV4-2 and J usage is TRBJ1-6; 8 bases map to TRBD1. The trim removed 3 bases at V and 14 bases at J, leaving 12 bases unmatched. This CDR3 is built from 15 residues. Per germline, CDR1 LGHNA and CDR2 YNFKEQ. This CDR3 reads CASSQQGAAPAALHF. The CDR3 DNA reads TGTGCCAGCAGCCAGCAGGGGGCGGCTCCTGCCGCCCTCCACTTT.

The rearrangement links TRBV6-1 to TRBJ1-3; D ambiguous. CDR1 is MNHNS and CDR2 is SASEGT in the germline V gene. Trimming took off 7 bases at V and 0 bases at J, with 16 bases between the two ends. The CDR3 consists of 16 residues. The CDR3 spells CASTVMAPTSGNTIYF. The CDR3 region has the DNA TGTGCCAGCACCGTCATGGCCCCGACCTCTGGAAACACCATATATTTT.